This is a list of T cell receptor beta chains from one sample in a study of blood T cell repertoires in COVID-19. Data came from immunoSEQ multiplex PCR; TCRdb stores just in-frame clones and leaves some out. This sample has some 42,000 clones, with around 90% found just once. Sequencing was done on a sample of peripheral blood. The receptors were gathered from a human donor in a cohort sampled during active COVID-19. The CDR3 runs from the conserved cysteine through the conserved F or W. D genes are given only for firm matches. Expanded clones are given a class, and other clones once, few, many or no size at all.

V,D,size,J,DNA,CDR3
TRBV15,.,.,TRBJ1-4,TGTGCCACCCTAAGGGCGGGTAATGAAAAACTGTTTTTT,CATLRAGNEKLFF
TRBV4-1,.,.,TRBJ2-7,TGCGCCAGCAGCCCCGGGGAGAACTACGAGCAGTACTTC,CASSPGENYEQYF
TRBV4-1,.,.,TRBJ1-2,TGCGCCAGCAGCCAAGACTCCGTAGCTAACTATGGCTACACCTTC,CASSQDSVANYGYTF
TRBV6-4,TRBD2,.,TRBJ2-1,TGTGCCAGCAGTGAGGTTCCCGGGACTAGCGGGGACAATGAGCAGTTCTTC,CASSEVPGTSGDNEQFF
TRBV7-2,.,once,TRBJ2-7,TGTGCCAGCAGCTTAGGACAGCATGCCTACGAGCAGTACTTC,CASSLGQHAYEQYF
TRBV7-9,.,.,TRBJ1-1,TGTGCCAGCAGCTCTATTAGCGTCCGGGACATAAACACTGAAGCTTTCTTT,CASSSISVRDINTEAFF
TRBV4-3,.,.,TRBJ1-2,TGCGCCAGCAGCCAAGAGACATCTGCCTATGGCTACACCTTC,CASSQETSAYGYTF
TRBV10-3,.,.,TRBJ1-2,TGTGCCATCAGTGACCGACAGAACTATGGCTACACCTTC,CAISDRQNYGYTF
TRBV25-1,.,.,TRBJ1-1,TGTGCCAGCAGTCAACGGACAGAAGGCCACCCTGAAGCTTTCTTT,CASSQRTEGHPEAFF
TRBV12-3/TRBV12-4,.,.,TRBJ2-7,TGTGCCAGCAGTGCGGGACAGCCCTACGAGCAGTACTTC,CASSAGQPYEQYF
TRBV18,TRBD1,.,TRBJ2-7,TGTGCCAGCTCACCGACCCCGGGACAGTCAGGCGACGAGCAGTACTTC,CASSPTPGQSGDEQYF
TRBV4-2,.,.,TRBJ1-6,TGTGCCAGCAGCCAAGATTCAGGTGGCAATTCACCCCTCCACTTT,CASSQDSGGNSPLHF
TRBV9,.,.,TRBJ1-3,TGTGCCAGCAACTTGGCGGGGGGAACTGGAAACACCATATATTTT,CASNLAGGTGNTIYF
TRBV11-2,.,.,TRBJ1-6,TGTGCCAGCAGCCCCAGGGGTGATAATTCACCCCTCCACTTT,CASSPRGDNSPLHF
TRBV19,.,once,TRBJ1-2,TGTGCCAGCGGCGACGGAGATGGCTACACCTTC,CASGDGDGYTF
TRBV6-6,TRBD1,.,TRBJ1-2,TGTGCCAGCACAGGACAGGGGAGGTGGGGCTACACCTTC,CASTGQGRWGYTF
TRBV2,.,few,TRBJ1-6,TGTGCCAGCAGTGAAGTTAACAGGGTATCGCCCCTCCACTTT,CASSEVNRVSPLHF
TRBV7-9,.,.,TRBJ1-1,TGTGCCAGCAGCTTAGCGGGGCTCTCGGAGGCTTTCTTT,CASSLAGLSEAFF
TRBV18,.,.,TRBJ1-4,TGTGCCAGCTCACCTACGCGGGATAATGAAAAACTGTTTTTT,CASSPTRDNEKLFF
TRBV27,TRBD2,.,TRBJ2-7,TGTGCCAGCAGTTTATCTGGCGGGGGGTACTACGAGCAGTACTTC,CASSLSGGGYYEQYF
TRBV3-1/TRBV3-2,TRBD2,.,TRBJ2-7,TGTGCCAGCCCTTGGCGGGGGTTCTACGAGCAGTACTTC,CASPWRGFYEQYF
TRBV5-1,.,.,TRBJ2-7,TGCGCCAGCAGCTTGGGGTCAGGGCTAGAAGCCGCCTACGAGCAGTACTTC,CASSLGSGLEAAYEQYF
TRBV6-5,.,.,TRBJ2-5,TGTGCCAGCAGTTACTCTAGACTAGAGACCCAGTACTTC,CASSYSRLETQYF
TRBV15,TRBD1,.,TRBJ1-1,TGTGCCACCACCGAGGATACAGGGGAGGCTACTGAAGCTTTCTTT,CATTEDTGEATEAFF
TRBV29-1,TRBD1,few,TRBJ2-7,TGCAGCGGGGGGACAGGGATCTACGAGCAGTACTTC,CSGGTGIYEQYF
TRBV7-8,.,.,TRBJ1-2,TGTGCCAGCAGCTTAGTAGGGACACGGGGCTACACCTTC,CASSLVGTRGYTF
TRBV7-6,.,.,TRBJ1-3,TGTGCCAGCAGCTTCGGCTCTGGAAACACCATATATTTT,CASSFGSGNTIYF
TRBV12-3/TRBV12-4,.,once,TRBJ1-1,TGTGCCAGCAGTTTTGTAGTAAACACTGAAGCTTTCTTT,CASSFVVNTEAFF
TRBV9,TRBD1,.,TRBJ2-7,TGTGCCAGCAGCGCGACAGGGTCTTTCTACGAGCAGTACTTC,CASSATGSFYEQYF
TRBV2,TRBD1,few,TRBJ1-5,TGTGCCAGCAATCCGGGACAGGGGTCCCAGCCCCAGCATTTT,CASNPGQGSQPQHF
TRBV6-2/TRBV6-3,.,.,TRBJ1-5,TGTGCCAGCAGCTTCGACAGAAATAGCAATCAGCCCCAGCATTTT,CASSFDRNSNQPQHF
TRBV4-3,TRBD1,.,TRBJ2-7,TGCGCCAGCAGTCCGGGACAGGGGCTCTCCTACGAGCAGTACTTT,CASSPGQGLSYEQYF
TRBV29-1,.,.,TRBJ1-6,TGCAGCGTTGGTACAGACTCACCCCTCCACTTT,CSVGTDSPLHF
TRBV7-8,.,.,TRBJ1-2,TGTGCCAGCAGCCACGCAGACTATGGCTACACCTTC,CASSHADYGYTF
TRBV19,.,.,TRBJ1-3,TGTGCCAGTACTGCGGAAAATGGGGCTTCTGGAAACACCATATATTTT,CASTAENGASGNTIYF
TRBV19,TRBD1,.,TRBJ2-7,TGTGCCAGTAGTAGGACAGGGGGCTACGAGCAGTACTTC,CASSRTGGYEQYF
TRBV4-3,.,.,TRBJ1-1,TGCGCCAGCAGCCAAGGGCGGGGGAGTATGAACACTGAAGCTTTCTTT,CASSQGRGSMNTEAFF
TRBV5-4,TRBD1,.,TRBJ1-2,TGTGCCAGCAGCTTGGTGACAGGGGCCCAAAGTGGCTACACCTTC,CASSLVTGAQSGYTF
TRBV19,TRBD1,.,TRBJ1-1,TGTGCCAGTAGTAACCCTTACAGGGGGCGCACTGAAGCTTTCTTT,CASSNPYRGRTEAFF
TRBV19,.,.,TRBJ2-7,TGTGCCAGTAGTATAGCCACAGGGTCACACGAGCAGTACTTC,CASSIATGSHEQYF
TRBV7-8,.,.,TRBJ2-7,TGTGCCAGCAGCTTACACGCAGGCCCCTACGAGCAGTACTTC,CASSLHAGPYEQYF
TRBV4-3,.,.,TRBJ1-1,TGCGCCAGCAGCCAAGAAGCCGGGGAAGCTTTCTTT,CASSQEAGEAFF